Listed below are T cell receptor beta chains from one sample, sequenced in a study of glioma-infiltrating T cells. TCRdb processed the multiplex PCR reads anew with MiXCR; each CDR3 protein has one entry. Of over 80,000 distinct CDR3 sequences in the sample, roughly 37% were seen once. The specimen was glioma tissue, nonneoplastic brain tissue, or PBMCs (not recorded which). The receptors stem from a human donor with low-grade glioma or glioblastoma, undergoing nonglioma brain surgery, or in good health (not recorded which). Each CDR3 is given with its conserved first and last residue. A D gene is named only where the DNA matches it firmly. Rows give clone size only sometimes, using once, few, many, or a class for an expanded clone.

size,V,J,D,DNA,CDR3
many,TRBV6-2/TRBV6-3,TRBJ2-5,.,TGTGCCAGCGGGCACGTCCAAGAGACCCAGTACTTC,CASGHVQETQYF
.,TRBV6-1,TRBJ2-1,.,TGTGCCAGCAGTCAAACTACAGGTCCCTCGTACAATGAGCAGTCCTTT,CASSQTTGPSYNEQSF
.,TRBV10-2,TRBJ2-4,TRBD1,TGCGCCAGCAGTGACCGGACAGGATTAGCCAAAAACATTCAGTACTTC,CASSDRTGLAKNIQYF
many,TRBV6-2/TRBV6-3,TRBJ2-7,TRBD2,TGTGCCAGCAGGAACCCTGGGGAGGGGAGCTACGAGCAGTACTTC,CASRNPGEGSYEQYF
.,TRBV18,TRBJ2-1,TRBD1,TGTGCCAGCTCCCCCGGGACAGGGTCCTACGATGAGCAGTTCTTC,CASSPGTGSYDEQFF
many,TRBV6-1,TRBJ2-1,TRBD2,TGTGCCAGCCAACTAGCGGGAGGAGGATACAATGAGCAGTTCTTC,CASQLAGGGYNEQFF
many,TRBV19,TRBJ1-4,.,TGTGCCAGTAGTACGTTCCGGGACGGACTTAATGAAAAACTGTTTTTT,CASSTFRDGLNEKLFF
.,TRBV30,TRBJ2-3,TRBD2,TGTGCCTGGAGACTAGCGGGGACGGATACGAAGTATTTT,CAWRLAGTDTKYF
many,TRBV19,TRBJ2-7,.,TGTGCCAGTGCCGTTCTTGGGACGGGGACCTACGAGCAGTACTTC,CASAVLGTGTYEQYF
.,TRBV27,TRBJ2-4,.,TGTGCCAGCAGTCCACGGGCAGGATTAGCCAAAAACATTCAGTACTTC,CASSPRAGLAKNIQYF
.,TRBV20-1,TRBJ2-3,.,TGCAGTGCGCACGACGGGGAAAGCTTCACAGATACGCAGTATTTT,CSAHDGESFTDTQYF
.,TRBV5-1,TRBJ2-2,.,TGCGCCAGCAGGAGAGGGACCCCGAACACCGGGGAGCTGTTTTTT,CASRRGTPNTGELFF
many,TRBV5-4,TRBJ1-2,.,TGTGCCAGCAGCTTGGTTGACTTAGGTGGCTACACCTTC,CASSLVDLGGYTF
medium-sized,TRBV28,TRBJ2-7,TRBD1,TGTGCCAGCAGTTTCCGACAGGGGGGAAACTACGAGCAGTACTTC,CASSFRQGGNYEQYF
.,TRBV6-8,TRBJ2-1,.,TGTGCCAGCAGAACTTCGGGCCAAGAGGGAGGATACAATGAGCAGTTCTTC,CASRTSGQEGGYNEQFF
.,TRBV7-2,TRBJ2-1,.,TGTGCCAGCCTCAAAAGGCCATCTAATGAGCAGTTATTC,CASLKRPSNEQLF
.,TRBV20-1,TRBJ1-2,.,TGCAGTGCTAGACTCACAGGGAACCATGGCTACACCTTC,CSARLTGNHGYTF
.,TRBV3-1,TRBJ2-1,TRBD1,TGTGCCAGCAGTGCGACGACAGGGCGCTACAATGAGCAGTTCTTC,CASSATTGRYNEQFF
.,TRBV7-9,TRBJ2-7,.,TGTGCCAGCAGCGCACCCCACATGGAATCCTACGAGCAGTACTTC,CASSAPHMESYEQYF
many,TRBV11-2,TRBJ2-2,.,TGTGCCAGCAGCCAGAAATCAGGGGCGCTCACCGGGGAGCTGTTTTTT,CASSQKSGALTGELFF
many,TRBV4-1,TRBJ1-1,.,TGCGCCAGCAGCCAAGATTCGGACACTGAAGCTTTCTTT,CASSQDSDTEAFF
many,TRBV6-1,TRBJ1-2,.,TGTGCCAGCAGTTCGCGGACCTACTATGGCTACACCTTC,CASSSRTYYGYTF
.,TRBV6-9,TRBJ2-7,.,TGTGCCAGCAGTTACTGGCGAACCTACGCGCAGTACTTC,CASSYWRTYAQYF
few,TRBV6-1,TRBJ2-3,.,TGTGCCAGCAGGGGCTCAGATACGCAGTATTTT,CASRGSDTQYF
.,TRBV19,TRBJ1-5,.,TGTGGCAGTAGTCAGAGATATCAGCCCCAGCATTTT,CGSSQRYQPQHF
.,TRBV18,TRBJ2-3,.,TGTGCCAGCCCACGAGAGGATACGCAGTACTTT,CASPREDTQYF
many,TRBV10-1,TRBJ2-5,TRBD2,TGCGCCAGCAGTACTAGCGGGGGCCAAGAGACCCAGTACTTC,CASSTSGGQETQYF
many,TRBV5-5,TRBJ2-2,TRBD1,TGTGCCAGCAGCCCGCCGGGACAGTACCCTACCGGGGAGCTGTTTTTT,CASSPPGQYPTGELFF
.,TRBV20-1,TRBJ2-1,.,TGCAGTGCTAGCCCCCCCGGTGAGCAGTTCTTC,CSASPPGEQFF
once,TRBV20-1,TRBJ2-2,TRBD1,TGCAGTTCTAGAGATTCAGGGACAGGGTCAATCGGGGAGCTGTTCTTT,CSSRDSGTGSIGELFF
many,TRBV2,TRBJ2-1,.,TGTGCCAGCAGTGAATTTCGTGGCAATGAGCAGTTCTTC,CASSEFRGNEQFF
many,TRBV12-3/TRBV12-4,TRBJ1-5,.,TGTGCCAGCAGTTTTCGGGAGAATCAGCCCCAGCATTTT,CASSFRENQPQHF
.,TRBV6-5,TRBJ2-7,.,TGTGTTAGCAGTTATAACCTAGACTACGAGCAGTACTTC,CVSSYNLDYEQYF
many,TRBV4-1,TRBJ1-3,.,TGCGCCAGCAGCCGAGAGGTGGGAAACACCATATATTTT,CASSREVGNTIYF
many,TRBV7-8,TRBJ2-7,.,TGTGCCAGCAGCTTTGGAGAATTCTACGAGCAGTACTTC,CASSFGEFYEQYF
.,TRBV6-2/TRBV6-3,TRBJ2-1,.,TGTGCCAGCAGTTCCGAATCTTTTGGGCTCAGTGAGCAGTTCTTC,CASSSESFGLSEQFF
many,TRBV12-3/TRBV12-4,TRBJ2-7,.,TGTGCCAGTCAACAGGGTTTTTACGAGCAGTACTTC,CASQQGFYEQYF
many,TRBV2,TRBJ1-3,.,TGTGCCAGCAGTGAGTTATGGGGCACTGGAAACACCATATATTTT,CASSELWGTGNTIYF
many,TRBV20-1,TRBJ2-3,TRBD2,TGCAGTGCTAGCATTAGCGGGGGGGCAAGAGATACGCAGTATTTT,CSASISGGARDTQYF
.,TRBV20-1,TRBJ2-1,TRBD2,TGCAGTGCCCCTCCGGCTAGCGGAAAGGAGACCCAGTTCTTC,CSAPPASGKETQFF
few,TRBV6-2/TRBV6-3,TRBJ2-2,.,TGTGCCGGCAGTTGGGGCAGGAACACCGGGGAGCTGGTTTTT,CAGSWGRNTGELVF
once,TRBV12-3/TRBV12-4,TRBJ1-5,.,TGTGCCAGCAGCCTCGGACAGAGGGAACAGCCCCAGCACTTT,CASSLGQREQPQHF
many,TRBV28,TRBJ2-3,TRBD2,TGTGCCAGCAGCCCCCTACCGGCGGGGGGGCCTGATACGCAGTATTTT,CASSPLPAGGPDTQYF
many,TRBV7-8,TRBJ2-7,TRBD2,TGTGCCAGCAGCTTAGCGTTCGGGGGGGACGAGCAGTACTTC,CASSLAFGGDEQYF
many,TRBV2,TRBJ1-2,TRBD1,TGTGCCAGCAGTCGTACAGGGGGCTGGGGCTACACCTTC,CASSRTGGWGYTF
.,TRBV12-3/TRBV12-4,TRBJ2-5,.,TGTGCCAGCAGGGCGGTGGGTAGTCGAGAGACACATTACTTC,CASRAVGSRETHYF
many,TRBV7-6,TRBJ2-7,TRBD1,TGTGCCAGCAGCCTGGACAGGGCATGGAGCGAGCAGTACTTC,CASSLDRAWSEQYF
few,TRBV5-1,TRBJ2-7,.,TGCGCCAGCAGCTTGGGCGGCGTACCGAGCTCCTACGAGCAGTACTTC,CASSLGGVPSSYEQYF
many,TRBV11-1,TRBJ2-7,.,TGTGCCAGCAGATCAGAGGACGTACGGCAGTACTTC,CASRSEDVRQYF
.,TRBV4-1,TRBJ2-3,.,TGCGCCAGCAGCCAAGAGGGAGCACCCACAGATACGCAGTATTTT,CASSQEGAPTDTQYF
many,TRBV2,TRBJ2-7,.,TGTGCCAGCACGGTTGCCTACGAGCAGTACTTC,CASTVAYEQYF
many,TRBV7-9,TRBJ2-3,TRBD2,TGTGCCAGCAGTACGGGACTAGCAATGGCAGATACGCAGTATTTT,CASSTGLAMADTQYF
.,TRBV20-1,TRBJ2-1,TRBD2,TGCAGTGCATTACCGGATAGCGGGAGGTCGACATACAATGAGAAGTTCTTC,CSALPDSGRSTYNEKFF
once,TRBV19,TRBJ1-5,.,TGTGTTAGTACCCCCGGTGACGGATTCAATCAGCCCCAGCATTTT,CVSTPGDGFNQPQHF
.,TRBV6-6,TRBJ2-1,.,TGTGCCAGCATGGGGACCGGCGGCCCTACCTACAATGAGCAGTTATTC,CASMGTGGPTYNEQLF